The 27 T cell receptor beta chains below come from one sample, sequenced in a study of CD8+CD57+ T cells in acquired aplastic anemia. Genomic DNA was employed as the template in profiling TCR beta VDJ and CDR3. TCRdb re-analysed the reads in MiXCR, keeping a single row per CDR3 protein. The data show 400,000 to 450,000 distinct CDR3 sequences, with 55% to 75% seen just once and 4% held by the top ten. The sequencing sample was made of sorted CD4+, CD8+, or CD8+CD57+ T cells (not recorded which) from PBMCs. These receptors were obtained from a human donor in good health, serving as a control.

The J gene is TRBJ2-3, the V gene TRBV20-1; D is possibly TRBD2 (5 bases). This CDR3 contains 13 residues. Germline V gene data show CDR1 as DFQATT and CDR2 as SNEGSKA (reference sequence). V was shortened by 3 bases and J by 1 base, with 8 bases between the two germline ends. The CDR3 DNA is TGCAGTGCTAGGGGTAGCGGCACAGATACGCAGTATTTT. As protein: CSARGSGTDTQYF.

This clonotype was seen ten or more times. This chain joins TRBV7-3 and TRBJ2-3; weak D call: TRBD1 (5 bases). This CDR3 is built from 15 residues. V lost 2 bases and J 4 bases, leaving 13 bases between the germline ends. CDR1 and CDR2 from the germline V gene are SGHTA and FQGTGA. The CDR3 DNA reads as TGTGCCAGCAGCTTACGTCCAGGGTCATCAGATACGCAGTATTTT. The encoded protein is CASSLRPGSSDTQYF. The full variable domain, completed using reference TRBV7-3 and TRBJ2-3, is GAGVSQTPSNKVTEKGKYVELRCDPISGHTALYWYRQSLGQGPEFLIYFQGTGAADDSGLPNDRFFAVRPEGSVSTLKIQRTERGDSAVYLCASSLRPGSSDTQYFGPGTRLTVL.

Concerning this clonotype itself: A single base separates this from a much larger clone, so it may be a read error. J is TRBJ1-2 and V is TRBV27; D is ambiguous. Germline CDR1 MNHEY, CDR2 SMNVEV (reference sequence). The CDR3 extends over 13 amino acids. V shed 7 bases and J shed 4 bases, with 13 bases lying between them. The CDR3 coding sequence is TGTGCCAGCACCAGTACTACATGCTATGGCTACACCTTC. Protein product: CASTSTTCYGYTF.

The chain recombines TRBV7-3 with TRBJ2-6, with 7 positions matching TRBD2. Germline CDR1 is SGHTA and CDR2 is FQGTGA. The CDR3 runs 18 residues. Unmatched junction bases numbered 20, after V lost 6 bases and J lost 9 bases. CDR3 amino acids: CASSEGGSTNSGYNVLTF. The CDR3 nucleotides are TGTGCCAGCAGTGAGGGCGGGAGTACAAACTCTGGGTACAACGTCCTGACTTTC.

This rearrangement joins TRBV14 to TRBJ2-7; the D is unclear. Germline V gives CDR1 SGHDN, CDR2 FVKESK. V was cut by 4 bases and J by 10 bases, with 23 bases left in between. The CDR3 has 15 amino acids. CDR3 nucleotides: TGTGCCAGCAGCCCAGATACCTCCTATGGCTACACCCAGTACTTC. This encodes CASSPDTSYGYTQYF.

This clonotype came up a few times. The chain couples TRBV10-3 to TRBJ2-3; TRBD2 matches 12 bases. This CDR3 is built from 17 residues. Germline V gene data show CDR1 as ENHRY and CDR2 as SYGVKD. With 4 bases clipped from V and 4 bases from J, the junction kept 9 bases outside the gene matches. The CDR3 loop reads CAISASKTSGGSDTQYF. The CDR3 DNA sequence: TGTGCCATCAGTGCTTCGAAAACTAGCGGGGGGTCAGATACGCAGTATTTT.

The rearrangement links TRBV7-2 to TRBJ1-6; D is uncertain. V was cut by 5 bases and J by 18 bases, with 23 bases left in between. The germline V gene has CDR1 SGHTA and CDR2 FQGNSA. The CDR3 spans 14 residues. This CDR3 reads CASSLQSQNTAAHF. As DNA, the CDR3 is TGTGCCAGCAGCCTCCAAAGCCAAAACACTGCAGCCCACTTT.

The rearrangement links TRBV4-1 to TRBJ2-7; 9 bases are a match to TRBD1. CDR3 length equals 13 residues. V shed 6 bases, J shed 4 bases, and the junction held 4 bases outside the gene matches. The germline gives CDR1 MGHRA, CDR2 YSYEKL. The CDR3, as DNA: TGCGCCAGCAGGACAGGGGGGACGTACGAGCAGTACTTC. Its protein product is CASRTGGTYEQYF.

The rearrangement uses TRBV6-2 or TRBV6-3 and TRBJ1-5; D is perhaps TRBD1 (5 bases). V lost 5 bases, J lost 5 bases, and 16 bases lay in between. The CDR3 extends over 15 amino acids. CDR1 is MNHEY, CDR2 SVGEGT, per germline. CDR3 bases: TGTGCCAGCAGTGCTATAGGGGCCCAGGATCAGCCCCAGCATTTT. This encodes CASSAIGAQDQPQHF.

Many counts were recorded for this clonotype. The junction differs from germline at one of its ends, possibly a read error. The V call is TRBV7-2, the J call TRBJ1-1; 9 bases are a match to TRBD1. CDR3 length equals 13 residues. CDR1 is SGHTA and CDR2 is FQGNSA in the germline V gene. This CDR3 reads CASSQTGGTEAFF. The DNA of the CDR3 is TGCGCCAGCAGCCAGACAGGGGGGACTGAAGCTTTCTTT.

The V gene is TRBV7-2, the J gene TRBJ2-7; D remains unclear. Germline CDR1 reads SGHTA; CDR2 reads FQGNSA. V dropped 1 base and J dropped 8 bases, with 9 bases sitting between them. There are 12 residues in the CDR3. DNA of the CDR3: TGTGCCAGCAGCTTAGGCCTATACCAGCAGTACTTC. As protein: CASSLGLYQQYF.

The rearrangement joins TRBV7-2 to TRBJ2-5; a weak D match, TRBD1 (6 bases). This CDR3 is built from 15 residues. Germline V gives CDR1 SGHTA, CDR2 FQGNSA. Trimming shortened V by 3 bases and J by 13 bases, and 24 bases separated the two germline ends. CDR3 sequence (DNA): TGTGCCAGCAGCTTGGGGGCTGGCGAGCAGTACATCGGGTACTTC. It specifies CASSLGAGEQYIGYF.

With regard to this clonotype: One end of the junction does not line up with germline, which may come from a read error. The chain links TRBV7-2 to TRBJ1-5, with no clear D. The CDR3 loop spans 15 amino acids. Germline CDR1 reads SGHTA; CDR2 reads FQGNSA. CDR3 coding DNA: TGTGCCACCAGCCGCGATAAGGGAGGCCATCAGCCCAAGCATTTT. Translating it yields CATSRDKGGHQPKHF. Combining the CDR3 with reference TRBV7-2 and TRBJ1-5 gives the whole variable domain GAGVSQSPSNKVTEKGKDVELRCDPISGHTALYWYRQSLGQGLEFLIYFQGNSAPDKSGLPSDRFSAERTGGSVSTLTIQRTQQEDSAVYLCATSRDKGGHQPKHFGDGTRLSIL.

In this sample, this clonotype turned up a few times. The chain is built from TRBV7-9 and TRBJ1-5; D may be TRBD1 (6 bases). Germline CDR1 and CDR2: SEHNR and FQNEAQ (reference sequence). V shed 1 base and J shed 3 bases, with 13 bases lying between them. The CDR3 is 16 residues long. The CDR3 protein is CASSLGRAGDNQPQHF. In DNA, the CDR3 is TGTGCCAGCAGCTTAGGGAGGGCAGGGGACAATCAGCCCCAGCATTTT.

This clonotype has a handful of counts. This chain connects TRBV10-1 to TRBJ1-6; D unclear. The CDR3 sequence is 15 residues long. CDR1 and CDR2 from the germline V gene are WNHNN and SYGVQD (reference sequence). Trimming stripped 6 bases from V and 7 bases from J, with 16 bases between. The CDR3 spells CASSSGGPGNSPLHF. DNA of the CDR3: TGCGCCAGCAGCTCCGGCGGGCCGGGGAATTCACCCCTCCACTTT.

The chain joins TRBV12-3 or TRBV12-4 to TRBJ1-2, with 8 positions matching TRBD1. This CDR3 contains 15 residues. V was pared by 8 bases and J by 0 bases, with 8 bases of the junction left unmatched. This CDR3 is CASRRTGSANYGYTF. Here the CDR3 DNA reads TGTGCCAGCCGCCGGACAGGGAGCGCTAACTATGGCTACACCTTC.

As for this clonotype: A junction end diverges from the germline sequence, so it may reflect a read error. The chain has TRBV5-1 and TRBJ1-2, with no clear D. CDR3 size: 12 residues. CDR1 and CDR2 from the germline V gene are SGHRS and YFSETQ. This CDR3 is CASSIQTGAATF. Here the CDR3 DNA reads TGTGCCAGCAGCATACAAACTGGAGCCGCCACCTTC. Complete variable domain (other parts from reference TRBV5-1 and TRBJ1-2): KAGVTQTPRYLIKTRGQQVTLSCSPISGHRSVSWYQQTPGQGLQFLFEYFSETQRNKGNFPGRFSGRQFSNSRSEMNVSTLELGDSALYLCASSIQTGAATFGSGTRLTVV.

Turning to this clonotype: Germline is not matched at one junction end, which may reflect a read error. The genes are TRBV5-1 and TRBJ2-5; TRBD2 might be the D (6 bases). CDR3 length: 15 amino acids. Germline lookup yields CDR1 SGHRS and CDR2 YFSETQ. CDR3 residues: CASTFGAGTEETQYF. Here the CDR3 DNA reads TGTGCTAGCACCTTCGGCGCGGGGACGGAAGAGACCCAGTACTTC.

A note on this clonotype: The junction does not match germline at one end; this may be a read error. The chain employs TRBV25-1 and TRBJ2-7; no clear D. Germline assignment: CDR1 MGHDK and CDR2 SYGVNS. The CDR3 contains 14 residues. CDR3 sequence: CASRGIAATYEQHF. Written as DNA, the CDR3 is TGTGCCAGCCGTGGGATCGCGGCTACCTACGAGCAGCACTTT.

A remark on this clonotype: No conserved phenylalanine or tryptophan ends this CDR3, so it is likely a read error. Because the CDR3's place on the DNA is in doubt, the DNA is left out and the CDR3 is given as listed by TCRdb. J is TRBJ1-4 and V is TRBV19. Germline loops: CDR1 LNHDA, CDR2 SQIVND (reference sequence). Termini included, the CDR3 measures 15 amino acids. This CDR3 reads CASSKLAGTNEQLFL.

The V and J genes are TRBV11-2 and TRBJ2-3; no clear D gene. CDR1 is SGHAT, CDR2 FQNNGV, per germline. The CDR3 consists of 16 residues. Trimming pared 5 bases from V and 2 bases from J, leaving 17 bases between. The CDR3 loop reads CASSVAQSCNTDTQYF. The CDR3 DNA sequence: TGTGCCAGCAGCGTAGCACAGTCTTGTAACACAGATACGCAGTATTTT.

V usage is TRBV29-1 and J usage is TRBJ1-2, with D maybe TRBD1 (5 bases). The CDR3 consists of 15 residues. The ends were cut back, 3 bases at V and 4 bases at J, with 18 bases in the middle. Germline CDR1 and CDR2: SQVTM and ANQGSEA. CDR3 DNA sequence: TGCAGCGTTGAGGGAGACAGATTAGGGAGCTATGGCTACACCTTC. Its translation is CSVEGDRLGSYGYTF.

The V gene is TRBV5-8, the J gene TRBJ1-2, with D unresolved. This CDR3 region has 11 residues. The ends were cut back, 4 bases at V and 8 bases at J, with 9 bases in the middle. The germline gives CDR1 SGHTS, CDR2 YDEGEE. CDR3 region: CASSRDGGYTF. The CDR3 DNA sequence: TGTGCCAGCAGCAGAGATGGGGGCTACACCTTC.

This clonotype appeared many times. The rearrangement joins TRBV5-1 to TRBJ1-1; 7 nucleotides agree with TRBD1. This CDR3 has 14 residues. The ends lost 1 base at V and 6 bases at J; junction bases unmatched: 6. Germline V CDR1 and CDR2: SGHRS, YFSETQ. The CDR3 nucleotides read TGCGCCAGCAGCTTGCCGGGTCAGGGGGCTGAAGCTTTCTTT. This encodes CASSLPGQGAEAFF.

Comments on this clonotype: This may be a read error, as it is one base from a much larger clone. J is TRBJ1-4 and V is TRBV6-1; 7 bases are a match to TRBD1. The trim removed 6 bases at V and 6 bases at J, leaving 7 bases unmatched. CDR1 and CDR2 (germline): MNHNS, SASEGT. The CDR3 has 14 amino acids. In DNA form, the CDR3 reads TGTGCCAGCAGGATGACAGGGTTAGATGAAAAACTGTTTTTT. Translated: CASRMTGLDEKLFF.

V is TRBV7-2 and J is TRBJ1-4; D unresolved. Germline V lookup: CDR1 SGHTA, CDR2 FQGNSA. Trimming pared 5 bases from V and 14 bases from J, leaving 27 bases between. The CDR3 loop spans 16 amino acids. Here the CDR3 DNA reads TGTGCCAGCAGCGACATTTCCTCCGAGTTCAGGCCCGGGCTGTTTTTT. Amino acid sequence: CASSDISSEFRPGLFF. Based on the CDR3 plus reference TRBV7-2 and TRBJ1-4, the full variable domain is GAGVSQSPSNKVTEKGKDVELRCDPISGHTALYWYRQSLGQGLEFLIYFQGNSAPDKSGLPSDRFSAERTGGSVSTLTIQRTQQEDSAVYLCASSDISSEFRPGLFFGSGTQLSVL.

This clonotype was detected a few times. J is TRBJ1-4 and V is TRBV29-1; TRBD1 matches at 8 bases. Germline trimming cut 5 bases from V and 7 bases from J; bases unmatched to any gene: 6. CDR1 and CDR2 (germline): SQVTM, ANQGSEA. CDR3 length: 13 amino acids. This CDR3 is CSVPGQGFEKLFF. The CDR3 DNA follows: TGCAGCGTTCCTGGACAGGGCTTTGAAAAACTGTTTTTT.